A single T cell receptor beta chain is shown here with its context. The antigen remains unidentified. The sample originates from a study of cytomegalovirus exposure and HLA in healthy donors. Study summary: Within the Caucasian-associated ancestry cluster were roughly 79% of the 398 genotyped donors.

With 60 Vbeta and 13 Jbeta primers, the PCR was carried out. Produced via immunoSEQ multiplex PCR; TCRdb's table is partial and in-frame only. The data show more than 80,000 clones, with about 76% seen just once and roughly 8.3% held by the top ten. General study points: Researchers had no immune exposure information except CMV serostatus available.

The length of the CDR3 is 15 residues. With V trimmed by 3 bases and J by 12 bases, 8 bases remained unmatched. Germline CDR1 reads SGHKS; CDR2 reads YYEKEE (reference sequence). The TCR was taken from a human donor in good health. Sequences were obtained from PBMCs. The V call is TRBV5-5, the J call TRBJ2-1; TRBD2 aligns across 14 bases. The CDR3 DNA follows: TGTGCCAGCAGCTACGGACTAGCGGGAGGACCCTCGCAGTTCTTC. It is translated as CASSYGLAGGPSQFF.